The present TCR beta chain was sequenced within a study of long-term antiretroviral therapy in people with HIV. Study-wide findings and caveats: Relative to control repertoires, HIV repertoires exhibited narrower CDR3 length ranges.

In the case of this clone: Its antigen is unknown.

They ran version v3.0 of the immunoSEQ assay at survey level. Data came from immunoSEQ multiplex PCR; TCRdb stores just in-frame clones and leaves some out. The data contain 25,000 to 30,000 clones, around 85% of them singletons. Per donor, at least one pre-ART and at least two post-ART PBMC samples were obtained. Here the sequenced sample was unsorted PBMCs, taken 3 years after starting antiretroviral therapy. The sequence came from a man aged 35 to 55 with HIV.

CDR3 nucleotide sequence: TGTGCCAGCAGTTCGGCGGGACAGAACACCGGGGAGCTGTTTTTT. It encodes CASSSAGQNTGELFF. The chain uses TRBV28 and TRBJ2-2; D possibly matches TRBD1 or TRBD2 (6 bases each). Per germline, CDR1 MDHEN and CDR2 SYDVKM. The V and J ends lost 4 bases and 1 base respectively, with 10 bases between them. The CDR3 contains 15 residues.